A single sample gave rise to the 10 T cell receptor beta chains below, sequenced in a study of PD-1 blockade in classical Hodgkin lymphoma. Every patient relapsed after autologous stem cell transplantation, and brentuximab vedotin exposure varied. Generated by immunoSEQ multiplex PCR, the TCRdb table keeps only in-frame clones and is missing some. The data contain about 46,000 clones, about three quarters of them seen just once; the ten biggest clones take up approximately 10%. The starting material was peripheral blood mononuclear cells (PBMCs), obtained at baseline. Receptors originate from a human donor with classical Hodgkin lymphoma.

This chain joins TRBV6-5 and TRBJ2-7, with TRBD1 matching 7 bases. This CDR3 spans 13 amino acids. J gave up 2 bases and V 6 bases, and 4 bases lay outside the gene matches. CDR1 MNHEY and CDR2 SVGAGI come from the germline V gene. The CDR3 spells CASSQGTAYEQYF. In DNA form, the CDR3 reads TGTGCCAGCAGCCAGGGGACAGCCTACGAGCAGTACTTC.

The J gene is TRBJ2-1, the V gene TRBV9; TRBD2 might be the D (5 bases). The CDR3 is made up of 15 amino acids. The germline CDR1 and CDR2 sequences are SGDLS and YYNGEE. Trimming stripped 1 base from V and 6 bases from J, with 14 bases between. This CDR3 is CASSVSVGAINEQFF. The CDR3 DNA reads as TGTGCCAGCAGCGTATCAGTGGGAGCGATCAATGAGCAGTTCTTC.

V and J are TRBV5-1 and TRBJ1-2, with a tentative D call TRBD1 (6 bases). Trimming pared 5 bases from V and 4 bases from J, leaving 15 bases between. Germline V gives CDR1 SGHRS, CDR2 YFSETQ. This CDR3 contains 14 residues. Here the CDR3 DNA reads TGCGCCAGCAGATTTGGGACAAACAGCTATGGCTACACCTTC. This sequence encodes CASRFGTNSYGYTF. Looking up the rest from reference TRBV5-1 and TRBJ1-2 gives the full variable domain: KAGVTQTPRYLIKTRGQQVTLSCSPISGHRSVSWYQQTPGQGLQFLFEYFSETQRNKGNFPGRFSGRQFSNSRSEMNVSTLELGDSALYLCASRFGTNSYGYTFGSGTRLTVV.

DNA of the CDR3: TGTGCCACCAGCAACCTCTTTACAGGGGGGACTGAAGCTTTCTTT. It codes for CATSNLFTGGTEAFF. The chain recombines TRBV15 with TRBJ1-1; 8 positions agree with TRBD1. After removal of 4 bases from V and 5 bases from J, the junction contained 9 bases not matched to a gene. This CDR3 is built from 15 residues. Germline-derived CDR1 and CDR2 are LNHNV and YYDKDF (reference sequence).

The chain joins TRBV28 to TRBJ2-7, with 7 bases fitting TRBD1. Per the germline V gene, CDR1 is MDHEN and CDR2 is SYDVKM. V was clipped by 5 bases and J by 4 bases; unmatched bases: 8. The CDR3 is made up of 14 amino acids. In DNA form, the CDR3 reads TGTGCCAGCAGTCTCCGGACAGGCCCATACGAGCAGTACTTC. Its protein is CASSLRTGPYEQYF. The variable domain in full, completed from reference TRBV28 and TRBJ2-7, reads DVKVTQSSRYLVKRTGEKVFLECVQDMDHENMFWYRQDPGLGLRLIYFSYDVKMKEKGDIPEGYSVSREKKERFSLILESASTNQTSMYLCASSLRTGPYEQYFGPGTRLTVT.

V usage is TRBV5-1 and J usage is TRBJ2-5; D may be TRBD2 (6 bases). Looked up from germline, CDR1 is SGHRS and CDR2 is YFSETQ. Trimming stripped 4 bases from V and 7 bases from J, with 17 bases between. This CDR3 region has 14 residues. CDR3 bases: TGCGCCAGCAGCGACGGAGCGGGTCCAGGGACCCAGTACTTC. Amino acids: CASSDGAGPGTQYF.

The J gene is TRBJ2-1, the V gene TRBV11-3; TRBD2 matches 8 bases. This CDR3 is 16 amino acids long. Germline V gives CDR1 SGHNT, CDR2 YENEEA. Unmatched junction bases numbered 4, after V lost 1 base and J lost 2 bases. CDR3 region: CASSLGDGRAYNEQFF. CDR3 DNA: TGTGCCAGCAGCTTAGGGGACGGGAGGGCCTACAATGAGCAGTTCTTC.

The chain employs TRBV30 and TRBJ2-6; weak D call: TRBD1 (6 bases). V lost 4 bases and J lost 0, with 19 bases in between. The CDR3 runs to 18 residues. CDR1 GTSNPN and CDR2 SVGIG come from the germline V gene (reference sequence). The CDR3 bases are TGTGCCTGGATCCCCTGGGGGCTGACCCTCTCTGGGGCCAACGTCCTGACTTTC. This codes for CAWIPWGLTLSGANVLTF.

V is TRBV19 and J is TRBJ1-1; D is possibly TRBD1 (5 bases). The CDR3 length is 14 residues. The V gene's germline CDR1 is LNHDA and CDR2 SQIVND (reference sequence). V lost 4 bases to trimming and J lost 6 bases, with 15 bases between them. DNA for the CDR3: TGTGCCAGTAGTAGACAGACCCTGAAGTCTGAAGCTTTCTTT. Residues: CASSRQTLKSEAFF.

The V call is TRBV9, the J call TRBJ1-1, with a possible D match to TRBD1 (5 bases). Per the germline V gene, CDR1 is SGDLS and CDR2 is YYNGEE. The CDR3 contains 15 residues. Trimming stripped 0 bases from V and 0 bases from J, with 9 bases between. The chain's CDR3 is CASSVGGVLNTEAFF. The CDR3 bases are TGTGCCAGCAGCGTAGGGGGGGTATTGAACACTGAAGCTTTCTTT.